This T cell receptor beta chain was retrieved from a study of blood T cell repertoires in COVID-19. About the study: Some COVID-19 samples were acute and others convalescent; all came from the United States, Italy and Spain. Nucleic acid was either cDNA or gDNA, and it came from T cells, B-cell-depleted T cells, or PBMCs.

The sample holds one count of this clone. Germline V CDR1 and CDR2: ENHRY, SYGVKD. This CDR3 contains 13 residues. Trimming removed 6 bases from V and 6 bases from J, with 14 bases in between. Original data processing: Amplified reference gene primers provided the basis for estimating nucleated cell counts. Profiled with immunoSEQ multiplex PCR; TCRdb holds only in-frame clones, not every one. V, J and clone size are those of that table, while D and trimming were read from the DNA. The sample has approximately 260,000 clones, over 80% seen once. V gene TRBV10-3 combines with J gene TRBJ1-1, with D possibly being TRBD1 (5 bases). The sample was peripheral blood. The receptor was isolated from a man in his fifties or sixties who had recovered from COVID-19. In DNA form, the CDR3 reads TGTGCCATCAGCCGGGACGGGGGGGCTGAAGCTTTCTTT. Encoded protein: CAISRDGGAEAFF.